The sequence of this T cell receptor (beta chain) was determined in a study of T-cell memory formation after mild COVID-19. Study-wide context: For the most part, TCR clusters were specific to one donor.

The CDR3 consists of 12 residues. V was trimmed by 4 bases and J by 10 bases, leaving 14 bases between them. Germline V gene data show CDR1 as DFQATT and CDR2 as SNEGSKA (reference sequence). The TCR alpha and TCR beta cDNA libraries, bearing sample barcodes and UMIs, were generated by 5'RACE using constant-segment primers. TCRdb processed the 5' RACE reads anew with MiXCR; each CDR3 protein has one entry. This table holds hundreds of thousands of distinct CDR3 sequences, around 25% found once. Study-wide results and caveats: CD4+ contracting clones were mainly CM and EM; CD8+ ones, EMRA. Clones shrinking from day 15 to 85 showed even CD4/CD8 mixes; later expanders tilted CD4+.

Regarding this clonotype: Its specificity is unknown.

Material: PBMCs or a T cell subset sorted from them (not recorded which). The clonotype was recovered from an adult woman who had mild COVID-19 (a few samples of this study predate the infection). Cell type and time point are not known. J is TRBJ2-1 and V is TRBV20-1; D is possibly TRBD2 (5 bases). CDR3 amino acids: CSAIRREYEQFF. CDR3 sequence (DNA): TGCAGTGCTATCCGACGGGAATACGAGCAGTTCTTC.